This note documents a single T cell receptor (beta chain) sequence. The antigen remains unidentified. These data are taken from a study of cytomegalovirus exposure and HLA in healthy donors. Study-wide findings and caveats: HLA restriction was apparent for most CMV-associated TCR beta chains in a later analysis. In vitro checks showed that a few CMV-associated chains really do target CMV antigens.

PCR used 60 Vbeta primers and 13 Jbeta primers. Libraries were prepared by immunoSEQ multiplex PCR; TCRdb keeps only in-frame clonotypes and omits some of them. The sample lists approximately 190,000 clones; approximately 80% were seen once. CDR1 is SEHNR and CDR2 is FQNEAQ in the germline V gene (reference sequence). V lost 5 bases and J lost 8, with 9 bases in between. There are 12 residues in the CDR3. This rearrangement joins TRBV7-9 to TRBJ1-4, with D possibly being TRBD1 (5 bases). The sequencing sample was made of PBMCs. This clonotype originated in a woman aged 25 to 45 in good health and CMV-seropositive. The CDR3 protein is CASSGAREKLFF. The CDR3 region has the DNA TGTGCCAGCAGCGGGGCTCGGGAAAAACTGTTTTTT.